These 11 T cell receptor beta chains share one sample of origin, sequenced in a study of blood T cells in healthy people across ages. Together with a sample-barcoded 5' primer, a J-beta primer mix was included in a second PCR lasting roughly 6 to 12 cycles. Each CDR3 protein gets one entry after TCRdb re-called the 5' RACE reads with MiXCR. Here the sample spans about 1.8 million distinct CDR3 sequences, 49% being singletons. Source material: blood. These receptor sequences come from a woman aged 40 to 50 in good health.

The gene calls are TRBV28 and TRBJ2-3; TRBD2 matches at 10 bases. CDR3 size: 20 residues. Per germline, CDR1 MDHEN and CDR2 SYDVKM. With 5 bases clipped from V and 4 bases from J, the junction kept 21 bases outside the gene matches. The CDR3 reads CASSTTFLAGAPRGADTQYF. The CDR3 bases are TGTGCCAGCAGTACAACATTCCTAGCGGGGGCCCCCCGGGGGGCAGATACGCAGTATTTT.

This sequence joins TRBV5-6 and TRBJ2-7; no firm D call. The V and J ends lost 4 bases and 0 bases respectively, with 14 bases between them. Germline CDR1 and CDR2: SGHDT and YYEEEE. The CDR3 spans 15 residues. The CDR3: CASSGVGPSSYEQYF. As DNA, the CDR3 is TGTGCCAGCAGCGGGGTTGGGCCGAGCTCCTACGAGCAGTACTTC. Based on the CDR3 plus reference TRBV5-6 and TRBJ2-7, the full variable domain is DAGVTQSPTHLIKTRGQQVTLRCSPKSGHDTVSWYQQALGQGPQFIFQYYEEEERQRGNFPDRFSGHQFPNYSSELNVNALLLGDSALYLCASSGVGPSSYEQYFGPGTRLTVT.

The chain is built from TRBV29-1 and TRBJ1-2, with 8 nucleotides matching TRBD1. Germline CDR1 reads SQVTM; CDR2 reads ANQGSEA. The CDR3 covers 13 residues. J lost 3 bases, V lost 5 bases, and 5 bases had no gene match. The CDR3 DNA is TGCAGCGTTTTGGACAGGGCCTACTATGGCTACACCTTC. Translation gives CSVLDRAYYGYTF.

This clonotype has just a few counts. CDR3 nucleotides: TGTGCCAGCAGCTTAGGTGGGGGACAGGGGGACTATGGCTACACCTTC. Residues: CASSLGGGQGDYGYTF. V gene TRBV7-2 combines with J gene TRBJ1-2; 11 bases align to TRBD1. CDR3 size: 16 residues. Trimming cost V 1 base and J 3 bases; bases outside gene matches: 4. Per the germline V gene, CDR1 is SGHTA and CDR2 is FQGNSA.

This clonotype was found many times. In DNA form, the CDR3 reads TGTGCCAGCAGCTTGTCGGGGGGCCTATCCTACAATGAGCAGTTCTTC. Translating it yields CASSLSGGLSYNEQFF. The chain recombines TRBV7-9 with TRBJ2-1, with D possibly being TRBD2 (7 bases). Germline V lookup: CDR1 SEHNR, CDR2 FQNEAQ (reference sequence). With 3 bases removed from V and 1 base from J, the gap between germline ends came to 13 bases. The CDR3 covers 16 residues.

This clonotype was picked up many times. This chain connects TRBV2 to TRBJ1-5; D is unclear. Trimming shortened V by 4 bases and J by 5 bases, and 12 bases separated the two germline ends. The CDR3 consists of 14 residues. Germline values: CDR1 SNHLY, CDR2 FYNNEI. The CDR3 sequence: CASSVKQAYQPQHF. The CDR3 DNA reads TGTGCCAGCAGTGTAAAGCAGGCTTATCAGCCCCAGCATTTT.

The DNA of the CDR3 is TGCAGTGCTAGGGACCCTGCTCGGGGGGGCACGGGGAATGAGCAGTTCTTC. As protein: CSARDPARGGTGNEQFF. V is TRBV20-1 and J is TRBJ2-1; 8 bases align to TRBD2. Per the germline V gene, CDR1 is DFQATT and CDR2 is SNEGSKA (reference sequence). Trimming cost V 3 bases and J 7 bases; bases outside gene matches: 17. This CDR3 is 17 amino acids long.

The V gene is TRBV10-2, the J gene TRBJ2-1; 8 nucleotides line up with TRBD2. The tail of the sequence fits TRBJ2-7 better, so the J call may be wrong. This CDR3 contains 16 residues. Germline V gives CDR1 WSHSY, CDR2 SAAADI. Written as DNA, the CDR3 is TGCGCCAGCAGTGAGTGGGCGGGGGGTCTCTACAATGAGCAGTACTTC. Protein sequence: CASSEWAGGLYNEQYF.

The V call is TRBV20-1, the J call TRBJ2-3, with TRBD2 matching 7 bases. The CDR3 spans 14 residues. V dropped 7 bases and J dropped 11; count of bases not matched to a gene: 18. The germline gives CDR1 DFQATT, CDR2 SNEGSKA (reference sequence). In DNA form, the CDR3 reads TGCAGTGGCAGAGACCGGTCTAGCGGATCGGTGCAGTATTTT. Protein: CSGRDRSSGSVQYF.

This clonotype is a singleton in its sample. This chain links TRBV3-1 with TRBJ2-1; TRBD1 matches 7 bases. Trimming at V came to 1 base and at J to 8 bases, leaving 5 bases not matched to a gene. The CDR3 runs to 14 residues. The germline V gene encodes CDR1 LGHDT and CDR2 YNNKEL (reference sequence). CDR3 nucleotides: TGTGCCAGCAGCCAAGCCGAAGGGGGCGATGAGCAGTTCTTC. Translating it yields CASSQAEGGDEQFF.

As regards this clonotype: An end of the junction differs from the germline gene, which may be a read error. The chain uses TRBV7-2 and TRBJ2-4, with TRBD2 matching over 7 bases. Germline lookup yields CDR1 SGHTA and CDR2 FQGNSA. CDR3 size: 14 residues. The CDR3 region has the DNA TGTGCCAGCAGCCTAGCTGGGGGGGACCTGGAGCAGTACTTC. This sequence encodes CASSLAGGDLEQYF.